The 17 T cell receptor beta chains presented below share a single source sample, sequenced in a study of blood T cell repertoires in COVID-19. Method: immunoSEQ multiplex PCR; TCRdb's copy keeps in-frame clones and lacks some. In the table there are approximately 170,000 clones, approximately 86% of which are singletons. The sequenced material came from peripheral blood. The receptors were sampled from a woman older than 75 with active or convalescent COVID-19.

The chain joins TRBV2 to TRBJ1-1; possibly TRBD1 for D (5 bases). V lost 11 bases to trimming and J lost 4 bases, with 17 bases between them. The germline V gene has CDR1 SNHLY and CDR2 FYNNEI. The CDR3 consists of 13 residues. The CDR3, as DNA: TGTGCCGTTCCCCCGGGGGATAGCACTGAAGCTTTCTTT. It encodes CAVPPGDSTEAFF.

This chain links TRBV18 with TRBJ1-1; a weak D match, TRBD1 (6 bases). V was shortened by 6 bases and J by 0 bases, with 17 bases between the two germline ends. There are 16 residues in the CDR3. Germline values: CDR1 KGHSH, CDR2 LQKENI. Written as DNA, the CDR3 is TGTGCCAGCTCGCCGCGGATCGGGACACTGAACACTGAAGCTTTCTTT. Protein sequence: CASSPRIGTLNTEAFF.

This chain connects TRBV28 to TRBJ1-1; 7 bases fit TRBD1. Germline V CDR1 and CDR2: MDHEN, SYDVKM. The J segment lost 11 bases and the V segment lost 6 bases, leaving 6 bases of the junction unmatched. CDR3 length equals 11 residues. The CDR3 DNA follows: TGTGCCAGCAGGGAAAGGGGGCCGGCTTTCTTT. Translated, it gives CASRERGPAFF.

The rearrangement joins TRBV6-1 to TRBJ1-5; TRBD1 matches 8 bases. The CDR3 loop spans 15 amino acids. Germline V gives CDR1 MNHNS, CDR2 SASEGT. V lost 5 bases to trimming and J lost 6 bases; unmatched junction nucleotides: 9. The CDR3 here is CASSSPQGDSQPQHF. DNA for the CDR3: TGTGCCAGCAGTTCCCCACAGGGGGACAGTCAGCCCCAGCATTTT.

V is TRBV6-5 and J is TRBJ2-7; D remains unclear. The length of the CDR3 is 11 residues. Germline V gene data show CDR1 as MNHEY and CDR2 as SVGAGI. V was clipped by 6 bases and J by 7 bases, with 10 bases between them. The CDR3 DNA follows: TGTGCCAGCAGCTCCCCTGTGGAGCAGTACTTC. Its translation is CASSSPVEQYF.

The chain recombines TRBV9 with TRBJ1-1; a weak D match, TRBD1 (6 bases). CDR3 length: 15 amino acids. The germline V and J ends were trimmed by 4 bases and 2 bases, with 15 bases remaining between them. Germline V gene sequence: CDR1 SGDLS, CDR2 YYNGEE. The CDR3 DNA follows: TGTGCCAGCAGCTCACCCAGGGGTTTTAACACTGAAGCTTTCTTT. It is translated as CASSSPRGFNTEAFF.

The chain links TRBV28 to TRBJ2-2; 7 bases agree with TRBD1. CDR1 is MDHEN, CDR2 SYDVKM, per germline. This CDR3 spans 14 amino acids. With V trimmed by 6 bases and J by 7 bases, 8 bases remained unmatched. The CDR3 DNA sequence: TGTGCCAGCAGAACGACAGGGTTGAACGGGGAGCTGTTTTTT. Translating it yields CASRTTGLNGELFF.

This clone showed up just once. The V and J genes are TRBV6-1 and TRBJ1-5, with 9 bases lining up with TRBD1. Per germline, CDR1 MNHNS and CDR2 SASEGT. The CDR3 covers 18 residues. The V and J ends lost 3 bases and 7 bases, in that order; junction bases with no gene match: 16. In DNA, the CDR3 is TGTGCCAGCAGTGATTGGTATACCGGGACAGGGTCAGGGCAGCCCCAGCATTTT. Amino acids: CASSDWYTGTGSGQPQHF.

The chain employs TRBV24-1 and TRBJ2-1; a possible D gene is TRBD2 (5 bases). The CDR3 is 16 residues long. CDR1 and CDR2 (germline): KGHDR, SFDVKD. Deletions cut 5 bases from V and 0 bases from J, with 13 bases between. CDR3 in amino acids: CATSGDSASSYNEQFF. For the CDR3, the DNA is TGTGCCACCAGTGGCGATAGCGCGAGCTCCTACAATGAGCAGTTCTTC.

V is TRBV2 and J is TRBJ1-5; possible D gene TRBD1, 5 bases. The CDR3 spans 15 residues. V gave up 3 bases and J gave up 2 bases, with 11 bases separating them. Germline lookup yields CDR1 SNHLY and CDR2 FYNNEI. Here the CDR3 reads CASSDQGFGNQPQHF. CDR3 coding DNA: TGTGCCAGCAGTGATCAGGGATTTGGCAATCAGCCCCAGCATTTT.

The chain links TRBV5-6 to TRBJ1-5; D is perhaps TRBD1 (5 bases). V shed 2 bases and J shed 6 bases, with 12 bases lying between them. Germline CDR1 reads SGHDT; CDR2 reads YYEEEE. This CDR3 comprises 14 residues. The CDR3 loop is CASSLVGDRQPQHF. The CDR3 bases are TGTGCCAGCAGCTTAGTAGGGGATCGTCAGCCCCAGCATTTT.

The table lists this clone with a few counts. The CDR3, as DNA: TGTGCCAGCAGCCGCCGACTAGCGGGGCCGAGCACAGATACGCAGTATTTT. This encodes CASSRRLAGPSTDTQYF. The genes are TRBV7-2 and TRBJ2-3; 11 bases line up with TRBD2. V dropped 5 bases and J dropped 0; count of bases not matched to a gene: 7. CDR1 SGHTA and CDR2 FQGNSA come from the germline V gene. This CDR3 region has 17 residues.

This CDR3 reads CASADSRGPETQYF. In DNA, the CDR3 is TGTGCTAGTGCCGATTCCAGGGGGCCAGAGACCCAGTACTTC. The chain combines TRBV12-5 with TRBJ2-5, with 8 bases aligning to TRBD1. The length of the CDR3 is 14 residues. CDR1 is LGHNT and CDR2 is FRNRAP in the germline V gene. V shed 7 bases and J 4 bases; nucleotides not matched to a gene: 8.

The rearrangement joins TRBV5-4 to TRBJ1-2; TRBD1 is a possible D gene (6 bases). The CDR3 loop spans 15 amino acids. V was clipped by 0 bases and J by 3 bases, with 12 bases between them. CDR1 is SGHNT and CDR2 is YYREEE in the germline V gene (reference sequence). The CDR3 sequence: CASSLATGGYYGYTF. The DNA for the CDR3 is TGTGCCAGCAGCTTGGCTACGGGGGGCTACTATGGCTACACCTTC.

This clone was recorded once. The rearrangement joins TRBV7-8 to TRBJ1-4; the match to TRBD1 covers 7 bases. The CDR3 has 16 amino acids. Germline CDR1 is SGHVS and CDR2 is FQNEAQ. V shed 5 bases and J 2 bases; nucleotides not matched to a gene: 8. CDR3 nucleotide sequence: TGTGCCAGCAGCCACAGACAGGGAACGACTAATGAAAAACTGTTTTTT. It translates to CASSHRQGTTNEKLFF.

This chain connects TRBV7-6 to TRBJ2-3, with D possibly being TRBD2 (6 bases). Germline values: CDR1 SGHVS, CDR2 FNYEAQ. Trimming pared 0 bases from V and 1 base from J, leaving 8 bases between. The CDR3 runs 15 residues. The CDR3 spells CASSLAASGTDTQYF. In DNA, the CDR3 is TGTGCCAGCAGCTTAGCGGCTAGCGGCACAGATACGCAGTATTTT.

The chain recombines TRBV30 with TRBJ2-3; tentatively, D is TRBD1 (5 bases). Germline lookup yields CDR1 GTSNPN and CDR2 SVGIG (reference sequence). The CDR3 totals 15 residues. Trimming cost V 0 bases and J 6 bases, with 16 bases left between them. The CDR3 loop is CAWSVRAGLGDTQYF. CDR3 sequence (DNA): TGTGCCTGGAGTGTACGGGCAGGGCTCGGGGATACGCAGTATTTT.